A selection of T cell receptor beta chains follows, all from one sample in a study of blood T cells in healthy people across ages. Each CDR3 protein is one row after TCRdb ran MiXCR on the 5' RACE reads. This sample has some 1.7 million distinct CDR3 sequences; 28% occur once, and the top ten carry 6.5% to 8.5%. What was sequenced was blood. The receptors here all came from a woman younger than 45 in good health. Each CDR3 is given with its conserved first and last residue. D genes are given only for firm matches. Clone size is stated in some rows and not others, as once, few, many or a class when expanded.

CASSLVGEVLDEQFF	TGTGCCAGCAGCTTAGTGGGAGAAGTTTTGGATGAGCAGTTCTTC	.	.	TRBV7-9	TRBJ2-1
CTSSPAGAYEQYF	TGTACCAGCAGTCCGGCGGGGGCCTACGAGCAGTACTTC	TRBD2	.	TRBV7-9	TRBJ2-7
CASSPGGRYGSPLHF	TGTGCCAGCAGCCCCGGGGGGCGATATGGCTCACCCCTCCACTTT	.	many	TRBV9	TRBJ1-6
CAISDPAGGSGANVLTF	TGTGCCATCAGTGACCCAGCGGGGGGCTCTGGGGCCAACGTCCTGACTTTC	TRBD2	many	TRBV10-3	TRBJ2-6
CASSLGLAGQGETQYF	TGTGCCAGCAGCTTGGGACTAGCGGGACAGGGAGAGACCCAGTACTTC	TRBD2	many	TRBV7-2	TRBJ2-5
CASSYPIHEQYF	TGTGCCAGCAGTTACCCTATCCACGAGCAGTACTTC	.	few	TRBV6-2/TRBV6-3	TRBJ2-7
CASKLAGENQPQHF	TGTGCCAGCAAACTGGCAGGTGAAAATCAGCCCCAGCATTTT	.	once	TRBV28	TRBJ1-5
CASLGTETQYF	TGTGCCAGCCTGGGGACCGAGACCCAGTACTTC	.	few	TRBV2	TRBJ2-5
CAISGTSGGAGEQYF	TGTGCCATCAGTGGGACTAGCGGGGGGGCGGGCGAGCAGTACTTC	TRBD2	.	TRBV10-3	TRBJ2-7
CASTPGTGPWEQYF	TGTGCCAGTACTCCCGGGACAGGGCCTTGGGAGCAGTACTTC	TRBD1	few	TRBV19	TRBJ2-5
CSAIALGSNQPQHF	TGCAGTGCTATAGCCCTGGGTAGCAATCAGCCCCAGCATTTT	.	few	TRBV20-1	TRBJ1-5
CASSRQIIAGGQGEQYF	TGTGCCAGCAGCCGGCAAATCATAGCGGGGGGTCAGGGTGAGCAGTACTTC	TRBD2	few	TRBV3-1	TRBJ2-4
CASSVRATGSQPQHF	TGTGCCAGCAGTGTACGAGCGACAGGGTCTCAGCCCCAGCATTTT	TRBD1	few	TRBV2	TRBJ1-5
CASAPTGTGVGYTF	TGTGCCAGCGCGCCAACCGGGACAGGGGTTGGCTACACCTTC	TRBD1	few	TRBV6-4	TRBJ1-2
CASSQESLASWTQYF	TGCGCCAGCAGCCAAGAAAGCCTAGCCTCCTGGACCCAGTACTTC	.	.	TRBV4-3	TRBJ2-5
CATLGKMNTEAFF	TGTGCCACCCTCGGGAAGATGAACACTGAAGCTTTCTTT	.	.	TRBV6-1	TRBJ1-1
CSASNPLAGRYNEQFF	TGCAGTGCTAGCAACCCACTAGCGGGGAGGTACAATGAGCAGTTCTTC	TRBD2	few	TRBV20-1	TRBJ2-1
CASSVAGQWGNTIYF	TGTGCCAGCAGCGTCGCGGGACAGTGGGGAAACACCATATATTTT	TRBD1	.	TRBV9	TRBJ1-3
CASSDPVDQGLNTEAFF	TGTGCCAGCAGTGACCCGGTGGACCAAGGGTTAAACACTGAAGCTTTCTTT	.	.	TRBV5-4	TRBJ1-1
CASSEQLLRDYTF	TGTGCCAGCAGTGAACAGCTCCTTAGGGACTACACCTTC	.	few	TRBV2	TRBJ1-2
CASSPVGGQFF	TGTGCCAGCAGCCCCGTAGGTGGGCAGTTCTTC	.	.	TRBV4-2	TRBJ2-1
CSASLGTGAWETQYF	TGCAGTGCTAGTCTGGGTACAGGGGCTTGGGAGACCCAGTACTTC	TRBD1	.	TRBV20-1	TRBJ2-5
CASSLSSGGLEQFF	TGCGCCAGCAGCTTGTCTAGCGGGGGTCTTGAGCAGTTCTTC	TRBD2	.	TRBV5-1	TRBJ2-1
CASNENTGELFF	TGTGCCAGCAACGAAAACACCGGGGAGCTGTTTTTT	.	.	TRBV28	TRBJ2-2
CAISEHVDNEQFF	TGTGCCATCAGTGAGCACGTGGACAATGAGCAGTTCTTC	.	few	TRBV10-3	TRBJ2-1
CAISEGTSETRADTQYF	TGTGCCATCAGTGAAGGGACTAGCGAGACGAGGGCAGATACGCAGTATTTT	TRBD2	.	TRBV10-3	TRBJ2-3
CASSLELAGVVDTQYF	TGCGCCAGCAGCTTGGAACTAGCGGGGGTGGTGGATACGCAGTATTTT	TRBD2	.	TRBV5-1	TRBJ2-3
CASSKDRVSYEQYF	TGTGCCAGCAGCAAAGACAGGGTGTCCTACGAGCAGTACTTC	TRBD1	few	TRBV7-8	TRBJ2-7
CASRPTSGPGTQYF	TGCGCCAGCAGGCCTACTAGCGGGCCAGGGACCCAGTACTTC	TRBD2	.	TRBV10-2	TRBJ2-5
CASSQDRASGYTF	TGTGCCAGCAGCCAAGATCGTGCCAGTGGCTACACCTTC	.	.	TRBV3-1	TRBJ1-2
CANSLVGGSYNEQFF	TGCGCCAACAGCTTGGTGGGGGGCTCCTACAATGAGCAGTTCTTC	.	few	TRBV5-1	TRBJ2-1
CASSLTYNEQYF	TGCGCCAGCAGCTTGACTTACAATGAGCAGTACTTC	.	.	TRBV5-1	TRBJ2-5
CASSYSRRARSAEAFF	TGTGCCAGCAGTTACTCTAGGAGGGCGCGATCCGCTGAAGCTTTCTTT	.	many	TRBV6-6	TRBJ1-1
CASSQVGVHEQFF	TGCGCCAGCAGCCAAGTAGGGGTGCACGAGCAGTTCTTC	.	.	TRBV4-3	TRBJ2-1
CSPRRTDTQYF	TGCAGCCCGAGGAGAACAGATACGCAGTATTTT	.	.	TRBV20-1	TRBJ2-3
CASSETGDRGEQYF	TGTGCCAGCAGCGAGACAGGGGACAGGGGCGAGCAGTACTTC	TRBD1	.	TRBV6-5	TRBJ2-7
CASSKNRTGVLQETQYF	TGCGCCAGCAGCAAAAATCGGACAGGGGTGCTCCAAGAGACCCAGTACTTC	TRBD1	few	TRBV10-1	TRBJ2-5
CSARGQGAAWQYF	TGCAGTGCTAGAGGACAGGGGGCTGCGTGGCAGTACTTC	TRBD1	few	TRBV20-1	TRBJ2-7
CATLEGLVNQPQHF	TGTGCCACCTTGGAAGGCCTCGTCAATCAGCCCCAGCATTTT	.	few	TRBV28	TRBJ1-5
CASSVGIGETQYF	TGTGCCAGCAGCGTAGGTATCGGGGAGACCCAGTACTTC	.	many	TRBV9	TRBJ2-5
CAISPQERGNEQYF	TGTGCCATCAGTCCCCAGGAGCGGGGGAACGAGCAGTACTTC	TRBD2	many	TRBV10-3	TRBJ2-7
CASSRSTSYEQYF	TGTGCCAGCAGTCGATCAACTAGCTACGAGCAGTACTTC	.	.	TRBV13	TRBJ2-7
CATSRDRKGNEKLFF	TGTGCCACCAGCAGAGATAGGAAGGGGAATGAAAAACTGTTTTTT	.	.	TRBV15	TRBJ1-4
CASSPTRVEAFF	TGTGCCAGCAGCCCAACTAGGGTAGAAGCTTTCTTT	.	.	TRBV7-9	TRBJ1-1
CASSSPLAGSGEQFF	TGTGCCAGCAGCTCTCCCCTAGCGGGGTCGGGAGAGCAGTTCTTC	TRBD2	.	TRBV7-9	TRBJ2-1
CASSYVADTQYF	TGTGCCAGCAGTTACGTGGCGGATACGCAGTATTTT	.	many	TRBV6-6	TRBJ2-3
CSARSGSNGYTF	TGCAGTGCCAGGTCAGGGTCCAATGGCTACACCTTC	.	.	TRBV20-1	TRBJ1-2
CASSLLLDRGTYNSPLHF	TGTGCCAGCAGCTTGCTCTTGGACAGGGGTACTTATAATTCACCCCTCCACTTT	TRBD1	.	TRBV5-4	TRBJ1-6
CSARERGTGVETQYF	TGCAGTGCTAGAGAAAGAGGGACAGGGGTTGAGACCCAGTACTTC	TRBD1	few	TRBV20-1	TRBJ2-5